Each of the 18 T cell receptor beta chains below was sequenced from the same sample in a study of shared clonotypes between healthy human individuals. It was CD45RO-negative cells, positively selected for CCR7, that made up naive CD8 cells, with terminally differentiated effector memory CD45RA+ cells excluded. The repertoire was sequenced with immunoSEQ multiplex PCR; TCRdb's copy has only in-frame clones and lacks some. The sample comprises nearly 2 million clones, 85% to 95% of which are singletons, and approximately 1% rests with the top ten. Specimen: naive CD8+ T cells sorted from blood. These receptors all stem from a man aged 18-30 years in good health.

This sequence joins TRBV6-1 and TRBJ2-7; D could derive from TRBD1 or TRBD2 (5 bases each). V dropped 6 bases and J dropped 2 bases, with 17 bases sitting between them. This CDR3 is built from 15 residues. Germline V CDR1 and CDR2: MNHNS, SASEGT. The DNA of the CDR3 is TGTGCCAGCAGCGAAACCGGGACCCCTCCCTACGAGCAGTACTTC. This encodes CASSETGTPPYEQYF.

V gene TRBV7-2 combines with J gene TRBJ2-7; the D gene is possibly TRBD2 (6 bases). This CDR3 has 15 amino acids. Germline loops: CDR1 SGHTA, CDR2 FQGNSA. The ends were cut back, 5 bases at V and 2 bases at J, with 16 bases in the middle. The CDR3 region has the DNA TGTGCCAGCAGCCTCGGAGGGGACTTGCCCTACGAGCAGTACTTC. Amino acids: CASSLGGDLPYEQYF.

The chain uses TRBV4-3 and TRBJ2-2, with 11 bases identical to TRBD2. Germline-derived CDR1 and CDR2 are LGHNA and YSLEER. This CDR3 is 19 amino acids long. Germline trimming cut 0 bases from V and 4 bases from J; bases unmatched to any gene: 10. CDR3: CASSQEGSGRAGSTGELFF. CDR3 sequence (DNA): TGCGCCAGCAGCCAAGAGGGTAGCGGGAGGGCCGGAAGCACCGGGGAGCTGTTTTTT.

This clone was recorded once. The rearrangement links TRBV6-5 to TRBJ2-2, with D possibly being TRBD2 (5 bases). The CDR3 sequence is 15 residues long. CDR1 and CDR2 (germline): MNHEY, SVGAGI. V lost 0 bases and J lost 3, with 8 bases in between. The CDR3 protein is CASSYSRGDTGELFF. DNA of the CDR3: TGTGCCAGCAGTTACTCACGGGGTGACACCGGGGAGCTGTTTTTT.

The rearrangement joins TRBV4-1 to TRBJ2-1, with 10 positions matching TRBD2. This CDR3 has 19 residues. From germline, CDR1 is MGHRA and CDR2 YSYEKL. The V segment lost 1 base and the J segment 2 bases; nucleotides outside the gene matches: 11. CDR3 sequence: CASSQVGGLLAGAYNEQFF. The CDR3 DNA reads TGCGCCAGCAGCCAAGTCGGGGGGCTTCTAGCGGGAGCCTACAATGAGCAGTTCTTC.

CDR3 amino acids: CASSFWERETQYF. The DNA of the CDR3 is TGTGCCAGCAGCTTTTGGGAGCGGGAGACCCAGTACTTC. The genes are TRBV13 and TRBJ2-5, with D perhaps TRBD2 (5 bases). The CDR3 runs to 13 residues. In germline, CDR1 is PRHDT, CDR2 FYEKMQ (reference sequence). The germline V and J ends were trimmed by 3 bases and 5 bases, with 10 bases remaining between them.

This chain connects TRBV19 to TRBJ2-7; no firm D call. With 3 bases removed from V and 1 base from J, the gap between germline ends came to 10 bases. Germline V gene sequence: CDR1 LNHDA, CDR2 SQIVND (reference sequence). The length of the CDR3 is 14 residues. CDR3 protein: CASSIGWGSYEQYF. The CDR3 coding sequence is TGTGCCAGTAGTATCGGATGGGGTTCCTACGAGCAGTACTTC.

For this clone: Other nucleotide sequences from this sample produce the same CDR3. The V call is TRBV6-5, the J call TRBJ2-1; D unclear. The CDR3 runs 14 residues. V was trimmed by 2 bases and J by 0 bases, leaving 5 bases between them. Looked up from germline, CDR1 is MNHEY and CDR2 is SVGAGI. The CDR3 sequence is CASSYSNSYNEQFF. In DNA form, the CDR3 reads TGTGCCAGCAGTTACAGTAACTCCTACAATGAGCAGTTCTTC.

This chain joins TRBV7-9 and TRBJ2-1; 11 bases are shared with TRBD2. V lost 5 bases to trimming and J lost 5 bases; unmatched junction nucleotides: 8. Germline V gives CDR1 SEHNR, CDR2 FQNEAQ (reference sequence). The CDR3 is made up of 16 amino acids. CDR3 coding DNA: TGTGCCAGCAGCGCCTCTAGCGGGAGGTTCCACAATGAGCAGTTCTTC. It yields the protein CASSASSGRFHNEQFF.

The chain uses TRBV2 and TRBJ2-7; D possibly corresponds to TRBD2 (6 bases). The CDR3 extends over 12 amino acids. Trimming took 8 bases from V and 3 from J, leaving 11 bases between them. Germline V gene sequence: CDR1 SNHLY, CDR2 FYNNEI. CDR3: CASVWGDYEQYF. CDR3 bases: TGTGCCAGCGTCTGGGGGGACTACGAGCAGTACTTC. The whole variable domain, filled in from reference TRBV2 and TRBJ2-7, reads EPEVTQTPSHQVTQMGQEVILRCVPISNHLYFYWYRQILGQKVEFLVSFYNNEISEKSEIFDDQFSVERPDGSNFTLKIRSTKLEDSAMYFCASVWGDYEQYFGPGTRLTVT.

The chain employs TRBV5-1 and TRBJ1-1, with 8 bases fitting TRBD1. The CDR3 runs to 16 residues. Trimming took 2 bases from V and 5 from J; bases not matched to a gene: 11. Per germline, CDR1 SGHRS and CDR2 YFSETQ. The CDR3 region is CASSFTGGRARTEAFF. The CDR3 DNA is TGCGCCAGCAGCTTTACAGGGGGAAGGGCAAGGACTGAAGCTTTCTTT.

V and J are TRBV6-5 and TRBJ2-1; D might be TRBD2 (5 bases). This CDR3 is built from 15 residues. The V and J ends lost 2 bases and 2 bases respectively, with 10 bases between them. CDR1 is MNHEY, CDR2 SVGAGI, per germline. The CDR3 reads CASSYGLAAYNEQFF. CDR3 sequence (DNA): TGTGCCAGCAGTTACGGGCTAGCCGCCTACAATGAGCAGTTCTTC.

On this clone: This sample includes further DNA sequences coding for the same CDR3. The rearrangement joins TRBV9 to TRBJ1-1; D call uncertain. Germline CDR1 SGDLS, CDR2 YYNGEE. CDR3 length equals 15 residues. The germline V and J ends were trimmed by 2 bases and 0 bases, with 11 bases remaining between them. CDR3 in amino acids: CASSVEGSMNTEAFF. CDR3 bases: TGTGCCAGCAGCGTTGAGGGTTCGATGAACACTGAAGCTTTCTTT.

This clone was recorded once. The chain links TRBV18 to TRBJ1-5; possible D gene TRBD1, 6 bases. V shed 3 bases and J shed 1 base, with 19 bases lying between them. The CDR3 sequence is 18 residues long. CDR1 is KGHSH, CDR2 LQKENI, per germline. Here the CDR3 DNA reads TGTGCCAGCTCACCCCGACGGGGGGGCGAGGGGAGCAATCAGCCCCAGCATTTT. Its translation: CASSPRRGGEGSNQPQHF. The variable domain in full, with the rest retrieved from reference TRBV18 and TRBJ1-5, is NAGVMQNPRHLVRRRGQEARLRCSPMKGHSHVYWYRQLPEEGLKFMVYLQKENIIDESGMPKERFSAEFPKEGPSILRIQQVVRGDSAAYFCASSPRRGGEGSNQPQHFGDGTRLSIL.

The V and J genes are TRBV6-1 and TRBJ2-2, with 7 bases that match TRBD1. Trimming removed 2 bases from V and 6 bases from J; junction bases left unmatched: 6. CDR1 and CDR2 (germline): MNHNS, SASEGT. The CDR3 totals 15 residues. CDR3 region: CASSELGQQAGELFF. Here the CDR3 DNA reads TGTGCCAGCAGTGAACTGGGACAGCAGGCCGGGGAGCTGTTTTTT.

The rearrangement uses TRBV10-2 and TRBJ2-1, with D possibly being TRBD1 (5 bases). The CDR3 is made up of 11 amino acids. The germline CDR1 and CDR2 sequences are WSHSY and SAAADI. The V end was cut by 10 bases, the J end by 7 bases, with 11 bases between. CDR3 sequence (DNA): TGCGCCACCTGGCCAGGGAATGAGCAGTTCTTC. This gives the protein CATWPGNEQFF.

The chain recombines TRBV20-1 with TRBJ2-7; D remains unclear. Trimming pared 5 bases from V and 5 bases from J, leaving 10 bases between. The germline V gene encodes CDR1 DFQATT and CDR2 SNEGSKA (reference sequence). CDR3 length equals 11 residues. As DNA, the CDR3 is TGCAGTGCTTCCGTGATCGACGAGCAGTACTTC. Amino acids: CSASVIDEQYF.

This rearrangement joins TRBV7-9 to TRBJ1-2; weak D call: TRBD1 (6 bases). The CDR3 is 14 amino acids. Looked up from germline, CDR1 is SEHNR and CDR2 is FQNEAQ (reference sequence). V gave up 5 bases and J gave up 3 bases, with 13 bases separating them. The CDR3 spells CASSREAGDYGYTF. DNA of the CDR3: TGTGCCAGCAGCCGGGAGGCAGGGGACTATGGCTACACCTTC.